This entry lists 28 T cell receptor beta chains sequenced from one sample in a study of early T cells in non-severe SARS-CoV-2 infection. TCRdb analysed the 5' RACE reads with MiXCR anew, one entry per CDR3 protein. The sample includes some 49,000 distinct CDR3 sequences, roughly 8.2% seen only once; the top ten take around 4.2%. Input material: whole blood. These receptors all stem from an adult who was a healthcare worker with PCR-confirmed SARS-CoV-2 infection or an uninfected control (not recorded which).

At least ten counts were recorded for this clonotype. The rearrangement joins TRBV7-6 to TRBJ2-1; a weak D match, TRBD2 (6 bases). The CDR3 extends over 15 amino acids. Trimming took off 1 base at V and 8 bases at J, with 15 bases between the two ends. Germline V gives CDR1 SGHVS, CDR2 FNYEAQ. CDR3 sequence: CASSLEAGRSYEQFF. As DNA, the CDR3 is TGTGCCAGCAGCTTAGAGGCGGGACGGTCCTATGAGCAGTTCTTC.

This chain uses TRBV5-1 with TRBJ1-2; a possible D gene is TRBD1 (5 bases). This CDR3 contains 14 residues. Germline V gene sequence: CDR1 SGHRS, CDR2 YFSETQ. Trimming left V 3 bases short and J 6 bases short, with 15 bases between. CDR3 sequence: CASSSTLGENGYTF. The DNA for the CDR3 is TGCGCCAGCAGCTCAACCCTGGGGGAAAATGGCTACACCTTC.

The chain's CDR3 is CASSLSYIAGSYEQYF. CDR3 nucleotides: TGTGCCAGCAGCCTATCCTATATAGCGGGTTCCTACGAGCAGTACTTC. This chain joins TRBV11-2 and TRBJ2-7, with 7 bases lining up with TRBD2. The CDR3 consists of 16 residues. After removal of 5 bases from V and 1 base from J, the junction contained 11 bases not matched to a gene. Germline V gene data show CDR1 as SGHAT and CDR2 as FQNNGV.

In its sample, this clonotype was seen a few times. The chain recombines TRBV7-2 with TRBJ2-7, with 11 nucleotides matching TRBD1. Germline V lookup: CDR1 SGHTA, CDR2 FQGNSA. The CDR3 contains 14 residues. V trimming: 4 bases; J trimming: 5 bases; junction bases outside the gene matches: 4. For the CDR3, the DNA is TGTGCCAGCAGCTGGACAGGGGGCGCGGACGAGCAGTACTTC. Amino acids: CASSWTGGADEQYF.

The gene calls are TRBV5-1 and TRBJ1-2; D is undetermined. This CDR3 contains 13 residues. V was shortened by 0 bases and J by 7 bases, with 10 bases between the two germline ends. Germline CDR1 is SGHRS and CDR2 is YFSETQ. The CDR3 region has the DNA TGCGCCAGCAGCTTGGGGGATAGTCGTGGCTACACCTTC. Its protein product is CASSLGDSRGYTF.

The V and J genes are TRBV10-3 and TRBJ2-5; maybe TRBD1 (6 bases). CDR1 and CDR2 (germline): ENHRY, SYGVKD. CDR3 length equals 13 residues. Deletions cut 8 bases from V and 1 base from J, with 11 bases between. The CDR3 coding sequence is TGTGCCATCGGAGGACAGAGCCAAGAGACCCAGTACTTC. Its translation is CAIGGQSQETQYF.

CDR3 sequence: CASSLGRGLGEQYF. The CDR3 DNA reads as TGTGCCAGCAGTTTAGGCAGGGGGCTGGGAGAGCAGTACTTC. The chain combines TRBV27 with TRBJ2-7, with TRBD1 identical over 8 bases. After removal of 2 bases from V and 7 bases from J, the junction contained 7 bases not matched to a gene. Germline lookup yields CDR1 MNHEY and CDR2 SMNVEV (reference sequence). This CDR3 spans 14 amino acids.

The chain is built from TRBV3-1 and TRBJ2-1; D perhaps matches TRBD2 (5 bases). The germline V and J ends were trimmed by 1 base and 6 bases, with 10 bases remaining between them. Germline loops: CDR1 LGHDT, CDR2 YNNKEL (reference sequence). This CDR3 contains 14 residues. The CDR3 DNA is TGTGCCAGCAGCCAAGTGTGGACTGTCAATGAGCAGTTCTTC. Its protein product is CASSQVWTVNEQFF.

This clonotype has just a few counts. This rearrangement joins TRBV20-1 to TRBJ2-5; D may be TRBD1 or TRBD2 (5 bases each). The V end lost 6 bases, the J end lost 3 bases, and 17 bases lay between the germline ends. The germline V gene has CDR1 DFQATT and CDR2 SNEGSKA (reference sequence). The CDR3 loop spans 14 amino acids. CDR3: CSAHFMRGKETQYF. In DNA form, the CDR3 reads TGCAGTGCCCATTTTATGAGGGGAAAAGAGACCCAGTACTTC.

This clonotype occurred many times. This chain joins TRBV5-1 and TRBJ1-2; the D is unclear. The CDR3 runs to 13 residues. Trimming cost V 4 bases and J 4 bases, with 11 bases left between them. Germline CDR1 reads SGHRS; CDR2 reads YFSETQ. The CDR3 DNA follows: TGCGCCAGCAGCAGGGCCGATCGCTATGGCTACACCTTC. The encoded protein is CASSRADRYGYTF.

This clonotype was seen more than once but under ten times. V gene TRBV4-2 combines with J gene TRBJ1-3, with no clear D. V lost 0 bases and J 0 bases, leaving 6 bases between the germline ends. Germline CDR1 reads LGHNA; CDR2 reads YNFKEQ. CDR3 length: 15 residues. CDR3 loop: CASSQDGVSGNTIYF. The DNA of the CDR3 is TGTGCCAGCAGCCAAGATGGAGTCTCTGGAAACACCATATATTTT.

About this clonotype: One end of the junction fails to match germline, which may point to a read error. CDR3 amino acids: CARSALANYGYTF. The DNA for the CDR3 is TGTGCCAGAAGTGCCCTCGCGAACTATGGCTACACCTTC. The genes are TRBV6-1 and TRBJ1-2; D is ambiguous. The CDR3 is 13 amino acids. Germline-derived CDR1 and CDR2 are MNHNS and SASEGT.

This clonotype was observed a handful of times. J is TRBJ2-3 and V is TRBV4-2; 7 bases are shared with TRBD1. V shed 0 bases and J 1 base; nucleotides not matched to a gene: 4. The CDR3 spans 16 residues. Germline CDR1 is LGHNA and CDR2 is YNFKEQ. In DNA form, the CDR3 reads TGTGCCAGCAGCCAAGATGCAGGGGGTGGCACAGATACGCAGTATTTT. Protein product: CASSQDAGGGTDTQYF.

V gene TRBV12-3 or TRBV12-4 combines with J gene TRBJ2-2; TRBD2 agrees at 8 bases. J gave up 6 bases and V 3 bases, and 9 bases lay outside the gene matches. The CDR3 contains 16 residues. The CDR3 is CASSLRSGSPAGELFF. CDR3 coding DNA: TGTGCCAGCAGTTTGCGAAGCGGGAGCCCGGCCGGGGAGCTGTTTTTT.

This clonotype was counted a few times. This chain joins TRBV11-3 and TRBJ2-1, with TRBD2 matching 13 bases. This CDR3 has 16 amino acids. With 4 bases clipped from V and 4 bases from J, the junction kept 4 bases outside the gene matches. Germline V gene data show CDR1 as SGHNT and CDR2 as YENEEA. The CDR3 region is CASSSRTSGGYNEQFF. Here the CDR3 DNA reads TGTGCCAGCAGCTCTAGGACTAGCGGGGGATACAATGAGCAGTTCTTC.

The chain links TRBV7-2 to TRBJ2-3; D unclear. Per germline, CDR1 SGHTA and CDR2 FQGNSA. V was pared by 4 bases and J by 4 bases, with 9 bases between. The CDR3 is 13 amino acids. The CDR3 reads CASSSRQPDTQYF. The DNA for the CDR3 is TGTGCCAGCAGCTCGCGGCAGCCAGATACGCAGTATTTT.

This clonotype was observed a handful of times. This rearrangement joins TRBV5-1 to TRBJ1-1; the D is unclear. This CDR3 contains 11 residues. Trimming removed 3 bases at V and 3 bases at J, with 3 bases between. From germline, CDR1 is SGHRS and CDR2 YFSETQ. CDR3 sequence reads: CASSSDTEAFF. CDR3 bases: TGCGCCAGCAGCTCTGACACTGAAGCTTTCTTT.

This clonotype was observed a handful of times. The chain is built from TRBV5-1 and TRBJ2-2; D remains unclear. The CDR3 sequence is 13 residues long. The V end lost 0 bases, the J end lost 6 bases, and 6 bases lay between the germline ends. CDR1 is SGHRS, CDR2 YFSETQ, per germline. Here the CDR3 reads CASSLGVSGELFF. CDR3 DNA: TGCGCCAGCAGCTTGGGTGTCTCCGGGGAGCTGTTTTTT. Variable domain in full (rest from reference TRBV5-1 and TRBJ2-2): KAGVTQTPRYLIKTRGQQVTLSCSPISGHRSVSWYQQTPGQGLQFLFEYFSETQRNKGNFPGRFSGRQFSNSRSEMNVSTLELGDSALYLCASSLGVSGELFFGEGSRLTVL.

This clonotype was counted a few times. The V and J genes are TRBV7-9 and TRBJ2-5, with D maybe TRBD1 (5 bases). The CDR3 has 12 amino acids. V lost 8 bases and J lost 7, with 14 bases in between. Germline values: CDR1 SEHNR, CDR2 FQNEAQ (reference sequence). The CDR3 reads CASGPGRGTQYF. CDR3 nucleotides: TGTGCCAGCGGTCCAGGGCGAGGGACCCAGTACTTC.

This clonotype was picked up many times. This rearrangement joins TRBV5-5 to TRBJ1-5; D uncertain. The CDR3 has 15 residues. The V and J ends lost 0 bases and 6 bases respectively, with 13 bases between them. Germline values: CDR1 SGHKS, CDR2 YYEKEE (reference sequence). CDR3 region: CASSLVPEFSQPQHF. CDR3 nucleotide sequence: TGTGCCAGCAGCTTGGTACCGGAATTTAGTCAGCCCCAGCATTTT.

This CDR3 reads CAISETSETTQYF. CDR3 in DNA: TGTGCCATCAGTGAAACTTCCGAGACTACGCAGTATTTT. The rearrangement uses TRBV10-3 and TRBJ2-3; D call uncertain. V was cut by 3 bases and J by 8 bases, with 12 bases left in between. The CDR3 covers 13 residues. Germline lookup yields CDR1 ENHRY and CDR2 SYGVKD.

The chain is built from TRBV20-1 and TRBJ2-1; TRBD2 aligns across 12 bases. J was trimmed by 2 bases and V by 1 base; bases with no gene match: 3. The CDR3 has 16 residues. Germline V gene lookup returns CDR1 DFQATT and CDR2 SNEGSKA (reference sequence). As DNA, the CDR3 is TGCAGTGCTAGAGTGAGACTAGCGGGGGCCTACAATGAGCAGTTCTTC. Translation gives CSARVRLAGAYNEQFF.

This clonotype was picked up a small number of times. V is TRBV12-3 or TRBV12-4 and J is TRBJ2-2, with D perhaps given as TRBD1 or TRBD2 (5 bases each). The CDR3 loop spans 16 amino acids. Trimming cost V 7 bases and J 0 bases, with 15 bases left between them. DNA for the CDR3: TGTGCCAGCACCTCATTCGGGACGGCGAACACCGGGGAGCTGTTTTTT. Protein product: CASTSFGTANTGELFF.

On this clonotype: A clone one base away is much larger, so this may be a read error. The CDR3 sequence: CASSPFPQGSYDQYF. The CDR3 bases are TGTGCCAGCTCACCTTTCCCTCAAGGGTCCTACGATCAGTACTTC. The chain recombines TRBV18 with TRBJ2-7; no definite D call. The CDR3 covers 15 residues. CDR1 and CDR2 (germline): KGHSH, LQKENI.

This clonotype was counted ten times or more. This rearrangement joins TRBV6-5 to TRBJ2-1, with 12 bases aligning to TRBD2. The CDR3 loop spans 15 amino acids. From germline, CDR1 is MNHEY and CDR2 SVGAGI. With 5 bases clipped from V and 7 bases from J, the junction kept 6 bases outside the gene matches. CDR3 residues: CASSTGLAGSNEQFF. The CDR3 DNA follows: TGTGCCAGCAGTACGGGACTAGCGGGTAGTAATGAGCAGTTCTTC.

This clonotype ranks as medium-sized. The chain carries TRBV7-9 and TRBJ2-1; a weak D match, TRBD2 (5 bases). Germline V CDR1 and CDR2: SEHNR, FQNEAQ (reference sequence). Trimming cost V 6 bases and J 5 bases, with 11 bases left between them. This CDR3 region has 13 residues. CDR3 in amino acids: CASSEGANNEQFF. CDR3 bases: TGTGCCAGCAGTGAGGGAGCGAACAATGAGCAGTTCTTC.

In this sample, this clonotype turned up many times. The chain carries TRBV6-5 and TRBJ2-5; no clear D gene. Germline CDR1 reads MNHEY; CDR2 reads SVGAGI. The CDR3 sequence is 14 residues long. V dropped 2 bases and J dropped 2 bases, with 9 bases sitting between them. The CDR3 sequence: CASSYRSDQETQYF. The CDR3 bases are TGTGCCAGCAGTTACCGGTCAGATCAAGAGACCCAGTACTTC.

This chain connects TRBV2 to TRBJ2-1; D possibly corresponds to TRBD1 (6 bases). The length of the CDR3 is 16 residues. CDR1 is SNHLY, CDR2 FYNNEI, per germline. V was pared by 4 bases and J by 3 bases, with 16 bases between. The CDR3 sequence is CASSARGNFGYNEQFF. For the CDR3, the DNA is TGTGCCAGCAGTGCTAGGGGGAACTTTGGCTACAATGAGCAGTTCTTC.